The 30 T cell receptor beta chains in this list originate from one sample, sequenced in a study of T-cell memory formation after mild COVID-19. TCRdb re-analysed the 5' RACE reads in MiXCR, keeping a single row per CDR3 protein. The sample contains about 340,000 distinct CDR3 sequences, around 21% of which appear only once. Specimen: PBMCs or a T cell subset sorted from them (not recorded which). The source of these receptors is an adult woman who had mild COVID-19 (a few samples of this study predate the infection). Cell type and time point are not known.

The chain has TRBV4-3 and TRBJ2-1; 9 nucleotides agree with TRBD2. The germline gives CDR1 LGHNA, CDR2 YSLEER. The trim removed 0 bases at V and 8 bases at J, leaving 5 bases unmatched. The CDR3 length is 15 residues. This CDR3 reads CASSQEGGRAHEQFF. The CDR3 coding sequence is TGCGCCAGCAGCCAAGAGGGCGGGAGGGCCCATGAGCAGTTCTTC.

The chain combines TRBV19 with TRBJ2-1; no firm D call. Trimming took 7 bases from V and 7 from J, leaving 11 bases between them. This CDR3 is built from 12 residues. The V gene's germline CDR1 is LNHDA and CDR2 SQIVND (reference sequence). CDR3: CASTQVGNEQFF. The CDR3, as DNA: TGTGCCAGTACCCAGGTAGGGAATGAGCAGTTCTTC.

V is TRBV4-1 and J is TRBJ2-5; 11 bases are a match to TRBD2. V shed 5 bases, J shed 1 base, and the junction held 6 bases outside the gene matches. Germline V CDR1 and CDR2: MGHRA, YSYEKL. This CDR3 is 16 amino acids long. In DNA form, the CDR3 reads TGCGCCAGCAGCAGCCTCGGGACTAGCGGCCAAGAGACCCAGTACTTC. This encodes CASSSLGTSGQETQYF.

The CDR3 region has the DNA TGTGCCAGCAGCAAAGAGGGTGCGGACGACGCAGAGACCCAGTACTTC. Its translation is CASSKEGADDAETQYF. The rearrangement uses TRBV21-1 and TRBJ2-5; the table assigns TRBD1, which was not confirmed against the DNA. TRBV21-1 is assigned pseudogene status. The CDR3 runs 16 residues.

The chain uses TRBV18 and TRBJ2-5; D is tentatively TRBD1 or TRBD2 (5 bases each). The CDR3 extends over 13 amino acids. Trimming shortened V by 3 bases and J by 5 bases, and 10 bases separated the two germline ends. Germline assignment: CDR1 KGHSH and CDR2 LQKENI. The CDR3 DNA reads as TGTGCCAGCTCACCCCGGGACCGGGAGACCCAGTACTTC. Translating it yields CASSPRDRETQYF.

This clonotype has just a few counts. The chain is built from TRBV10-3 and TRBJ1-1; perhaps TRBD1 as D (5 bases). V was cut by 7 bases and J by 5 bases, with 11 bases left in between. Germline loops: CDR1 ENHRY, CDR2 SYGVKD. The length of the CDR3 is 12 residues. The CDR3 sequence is CAINMGGTEAFF. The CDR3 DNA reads TGTGCCATCAACATGGGGGGGACTGAAGCTTTCTTT.

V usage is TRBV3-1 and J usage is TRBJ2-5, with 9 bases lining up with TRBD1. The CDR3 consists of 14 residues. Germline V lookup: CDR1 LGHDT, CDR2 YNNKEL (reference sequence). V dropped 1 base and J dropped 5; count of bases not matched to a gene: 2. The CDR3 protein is CASSQGGTGETQYF. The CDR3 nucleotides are TGTGCCAGCAGCCAAGGGGGGACAGGGGAGACCCAGTACTTC.

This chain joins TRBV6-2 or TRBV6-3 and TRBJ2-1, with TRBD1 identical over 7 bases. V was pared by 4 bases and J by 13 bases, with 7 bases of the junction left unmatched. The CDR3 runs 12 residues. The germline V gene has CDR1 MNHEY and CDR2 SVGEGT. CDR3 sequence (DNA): TGTGCCAGCAGTTCCAGGACAGGTTACCAGTTCTTC. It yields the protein CASSSRTGYQFF.

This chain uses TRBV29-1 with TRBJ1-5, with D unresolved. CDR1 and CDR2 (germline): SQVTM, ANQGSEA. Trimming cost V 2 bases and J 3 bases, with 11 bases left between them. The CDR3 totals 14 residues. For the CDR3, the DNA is TGCAGCGTTGAACCCCTCTCCCCCAATCAGCCCCAGCATTTT. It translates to CSVEPLSPNQPQHF.

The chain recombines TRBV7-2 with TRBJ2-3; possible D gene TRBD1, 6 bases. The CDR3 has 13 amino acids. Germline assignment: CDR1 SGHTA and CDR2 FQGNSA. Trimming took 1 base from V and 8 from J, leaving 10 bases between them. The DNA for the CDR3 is TGTGCCAGCAGCTTAGACAGGGCTAGTACGCAGTATTTT. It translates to CASSLDRASTQYF. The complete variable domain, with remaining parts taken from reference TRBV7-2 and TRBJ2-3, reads GAGVSQSPSNKVTEKGKDVELRCDPISGHTALYWYRQSLGQGLEFLIYFQGNSAPDKSGLPSDRFSAERTGGSVSTLTIQRTQQEDSAVYLCASSLDRASTQYFGPGTRLTVL.

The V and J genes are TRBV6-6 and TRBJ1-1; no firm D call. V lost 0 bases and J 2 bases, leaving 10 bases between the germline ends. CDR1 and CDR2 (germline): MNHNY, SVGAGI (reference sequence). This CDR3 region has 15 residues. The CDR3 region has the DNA TGTGCCAGCAGTTACTCTACCCTTCCCAACACTGAAGCTTTCTTT. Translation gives CASSYSTLPNTEAFF.

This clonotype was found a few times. CDR3 nucleotides: TGTGCCAGCAGCTTAAGCTCGGCCTACGAGCAGTACTTC. Amino acid sequence: CASSLSSAYEQYF. This chain joins TRBV7-9 and TRBJ2-7; D gene ambiguous. CDR3 length: 13 amino acids. Germline V gene data show CDR1 as SEHNR and CDR2 as FQNEAQ (reference sequence). V was clipped by 2 bases and J by 2 bases, with 7 bases between them.

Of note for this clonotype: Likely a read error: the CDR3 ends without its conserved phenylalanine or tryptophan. The CDR3 spells CASSLAEGGGYTL. The CDR3 nucleotides read TGTGCCAGCAGCTTAGCTGAGGGCGGGGGCTACACCTTA. The V call is TRBV7-9, the J call TRBJ1-2; D unclear. The CDR3 contains 13 residues. From germline, CDR1 is SEHNR and CDR2 FQNEAQ (reference sequence). V gave up 0 bases and J gave up 8 bases, with 10 bases separating them.

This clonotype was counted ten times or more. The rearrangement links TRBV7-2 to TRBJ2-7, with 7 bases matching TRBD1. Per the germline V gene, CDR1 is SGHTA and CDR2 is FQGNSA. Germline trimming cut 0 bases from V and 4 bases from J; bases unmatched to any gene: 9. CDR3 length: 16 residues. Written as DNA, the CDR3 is TGTGCCAGCAGCTTAGCGGCTCTACAGGGGTGGTACGAGCAGTACTTC. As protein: CASSLAALQGWYEQYF.

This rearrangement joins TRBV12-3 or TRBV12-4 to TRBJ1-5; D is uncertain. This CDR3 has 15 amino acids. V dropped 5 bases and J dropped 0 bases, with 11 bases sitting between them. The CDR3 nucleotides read TGTGCCAGCAGTCGATCTATTAATAGCAATCAGCCCCAGCATTTT. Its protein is CASSRSINSNQPQHF.

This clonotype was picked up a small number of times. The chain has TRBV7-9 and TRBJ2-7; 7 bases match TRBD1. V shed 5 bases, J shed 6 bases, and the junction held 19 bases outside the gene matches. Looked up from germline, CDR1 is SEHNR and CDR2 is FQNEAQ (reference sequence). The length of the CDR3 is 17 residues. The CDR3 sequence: CASSPRSGPQGVGEQYF. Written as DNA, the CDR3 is TGTGCCAGCAGCCCCCGTTCCGGGCCCCAGGGGGTTGGCGAGCAGTACTTC.

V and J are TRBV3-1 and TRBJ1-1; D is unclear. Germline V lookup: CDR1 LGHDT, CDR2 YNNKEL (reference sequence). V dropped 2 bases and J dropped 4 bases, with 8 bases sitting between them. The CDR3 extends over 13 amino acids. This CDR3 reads CASSQPGATEAFF. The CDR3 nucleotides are TGTGCCAGCAGCCAACCAGGTGCCACTGAAGCTTTCTTT.

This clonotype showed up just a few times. The CDR3, as DNA: TGTGCCAGCTCACCTCAGGGGGCCGTGAGTGTCAATGAGCAGTTCTTC. Its protein is CASSPQGAVSVNEQFF. The rearrangement links TRBV18 to TRBJ2-1; TRBD1 matches 8 bases. Germline CDR1 and CDR2: KGHSH and LQKENI. The CDR3 loop spans 16 amino acids. V lost 3 bases and J lost 6; bases outside the gene matches: 10. Supplemented by reference TRBV18 and TRBJ2-1, the full variable domain reads NAGVMQNPRHLVRRRGQEARLRCSPMKGHSHVYWYRQLPEEGLKFMVYLQKENIIDESGMPKERFSAEFPKEGPSILRIQQVVRGDSAAYFCASSPQGAVSVNEQFFGPGTRLTVL.

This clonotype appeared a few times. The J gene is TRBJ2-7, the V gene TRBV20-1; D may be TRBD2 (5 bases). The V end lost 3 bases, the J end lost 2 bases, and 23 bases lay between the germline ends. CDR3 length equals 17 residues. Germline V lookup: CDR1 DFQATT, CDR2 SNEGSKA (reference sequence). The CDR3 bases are TGCAGTGCTAGTAAGCTGGTGTCGGGTGACTACGCCTACGAGCAGTACTTC. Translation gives CSASKLVSGDYAYEQYF.

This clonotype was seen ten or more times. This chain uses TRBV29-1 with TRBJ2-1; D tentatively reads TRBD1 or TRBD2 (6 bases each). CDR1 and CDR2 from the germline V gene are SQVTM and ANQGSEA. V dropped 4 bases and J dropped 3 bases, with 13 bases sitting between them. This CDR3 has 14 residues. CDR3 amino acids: CSVVTGADYNEQFF. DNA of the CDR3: TGCAGCGTTGTAACGGGGGCCGACTACAATGAGCAGTTCTTC.

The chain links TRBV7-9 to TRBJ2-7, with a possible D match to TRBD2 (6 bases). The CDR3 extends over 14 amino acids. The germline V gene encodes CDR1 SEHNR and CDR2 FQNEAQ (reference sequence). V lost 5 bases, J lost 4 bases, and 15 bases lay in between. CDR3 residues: CASSGKGLWYEQYF. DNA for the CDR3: TGTGCCAGCAGCGGAAAGGGACTGTGGTACGAGCAGTACTTC.

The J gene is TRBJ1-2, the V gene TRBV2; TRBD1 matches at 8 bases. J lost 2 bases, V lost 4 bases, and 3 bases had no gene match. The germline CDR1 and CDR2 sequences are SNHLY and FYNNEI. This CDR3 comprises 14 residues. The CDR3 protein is CASSVNRGNYGYTF. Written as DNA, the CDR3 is TGTGCCAGCAGTGTAAACAGGGGGAACTATGGCTACACCTTC.

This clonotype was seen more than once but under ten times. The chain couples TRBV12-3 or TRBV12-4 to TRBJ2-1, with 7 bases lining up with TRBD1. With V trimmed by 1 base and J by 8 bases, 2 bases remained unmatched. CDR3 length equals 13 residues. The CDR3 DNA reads TGTGCCAGCAGTTTAGGACAGGGCTATGAGCAGTTCTTC. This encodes CASSLGQGYEQFF.

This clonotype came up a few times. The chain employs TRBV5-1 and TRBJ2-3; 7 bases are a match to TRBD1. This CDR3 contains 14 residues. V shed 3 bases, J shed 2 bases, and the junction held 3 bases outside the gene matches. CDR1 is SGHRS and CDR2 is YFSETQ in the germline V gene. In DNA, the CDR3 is TGCGCCAGCAGCTCCGGGACAGCCACAGATACGCAGTATTTT. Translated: CASSSGTATDTQYF.

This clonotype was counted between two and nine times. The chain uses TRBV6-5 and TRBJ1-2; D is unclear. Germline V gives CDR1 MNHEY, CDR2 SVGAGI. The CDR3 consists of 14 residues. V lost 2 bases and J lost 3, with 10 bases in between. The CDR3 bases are TGTGCCAGCAGTTACGACGGCGGCTACTATGGCTACACCTTC. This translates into CASSYDGGYYGYTF.

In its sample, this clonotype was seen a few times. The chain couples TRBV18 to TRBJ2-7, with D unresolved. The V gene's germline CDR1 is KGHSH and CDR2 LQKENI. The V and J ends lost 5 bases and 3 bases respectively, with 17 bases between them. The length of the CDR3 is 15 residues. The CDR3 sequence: CASSKAGSPNYEQYF. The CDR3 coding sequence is TGTGCCAGCTCAAAAGCAGGATCCCCAAACTACGAGCAGTACTTC.

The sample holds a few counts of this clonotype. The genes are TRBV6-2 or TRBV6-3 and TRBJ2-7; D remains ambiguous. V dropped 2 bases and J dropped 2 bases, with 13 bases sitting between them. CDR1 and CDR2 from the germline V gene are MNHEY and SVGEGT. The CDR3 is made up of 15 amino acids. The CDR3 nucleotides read TGTGCCAGCAGTTACGAGCTGGGATCCCCCTACGAGCAGTACTTC. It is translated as CASSYELGSPYEQYF.

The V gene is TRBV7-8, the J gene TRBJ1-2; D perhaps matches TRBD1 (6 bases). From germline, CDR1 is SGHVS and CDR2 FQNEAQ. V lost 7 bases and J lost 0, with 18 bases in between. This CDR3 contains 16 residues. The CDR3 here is CASTPRAGAANYGYTF. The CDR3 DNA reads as TGTGCCAGCACCCCAAGGGCGGGGGCAGCTAACTATGGCTACACCTTC.

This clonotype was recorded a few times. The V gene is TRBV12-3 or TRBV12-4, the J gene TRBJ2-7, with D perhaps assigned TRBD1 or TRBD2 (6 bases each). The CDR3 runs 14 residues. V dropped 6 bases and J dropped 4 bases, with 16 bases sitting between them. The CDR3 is CASSSPGARYEQYF. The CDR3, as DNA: TGTGCCAGCAGCAGCCCGGGGGCGAGGTACGAGCAGTACTTC.

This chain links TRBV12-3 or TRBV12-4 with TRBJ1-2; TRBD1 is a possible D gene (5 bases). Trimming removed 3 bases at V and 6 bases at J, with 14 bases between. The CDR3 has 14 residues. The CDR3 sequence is CASSFGLKGHGYTF. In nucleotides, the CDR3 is TGTGCCAGCAGTTTCGGTTTGAAGGGGCATGGCTACACCTTC.